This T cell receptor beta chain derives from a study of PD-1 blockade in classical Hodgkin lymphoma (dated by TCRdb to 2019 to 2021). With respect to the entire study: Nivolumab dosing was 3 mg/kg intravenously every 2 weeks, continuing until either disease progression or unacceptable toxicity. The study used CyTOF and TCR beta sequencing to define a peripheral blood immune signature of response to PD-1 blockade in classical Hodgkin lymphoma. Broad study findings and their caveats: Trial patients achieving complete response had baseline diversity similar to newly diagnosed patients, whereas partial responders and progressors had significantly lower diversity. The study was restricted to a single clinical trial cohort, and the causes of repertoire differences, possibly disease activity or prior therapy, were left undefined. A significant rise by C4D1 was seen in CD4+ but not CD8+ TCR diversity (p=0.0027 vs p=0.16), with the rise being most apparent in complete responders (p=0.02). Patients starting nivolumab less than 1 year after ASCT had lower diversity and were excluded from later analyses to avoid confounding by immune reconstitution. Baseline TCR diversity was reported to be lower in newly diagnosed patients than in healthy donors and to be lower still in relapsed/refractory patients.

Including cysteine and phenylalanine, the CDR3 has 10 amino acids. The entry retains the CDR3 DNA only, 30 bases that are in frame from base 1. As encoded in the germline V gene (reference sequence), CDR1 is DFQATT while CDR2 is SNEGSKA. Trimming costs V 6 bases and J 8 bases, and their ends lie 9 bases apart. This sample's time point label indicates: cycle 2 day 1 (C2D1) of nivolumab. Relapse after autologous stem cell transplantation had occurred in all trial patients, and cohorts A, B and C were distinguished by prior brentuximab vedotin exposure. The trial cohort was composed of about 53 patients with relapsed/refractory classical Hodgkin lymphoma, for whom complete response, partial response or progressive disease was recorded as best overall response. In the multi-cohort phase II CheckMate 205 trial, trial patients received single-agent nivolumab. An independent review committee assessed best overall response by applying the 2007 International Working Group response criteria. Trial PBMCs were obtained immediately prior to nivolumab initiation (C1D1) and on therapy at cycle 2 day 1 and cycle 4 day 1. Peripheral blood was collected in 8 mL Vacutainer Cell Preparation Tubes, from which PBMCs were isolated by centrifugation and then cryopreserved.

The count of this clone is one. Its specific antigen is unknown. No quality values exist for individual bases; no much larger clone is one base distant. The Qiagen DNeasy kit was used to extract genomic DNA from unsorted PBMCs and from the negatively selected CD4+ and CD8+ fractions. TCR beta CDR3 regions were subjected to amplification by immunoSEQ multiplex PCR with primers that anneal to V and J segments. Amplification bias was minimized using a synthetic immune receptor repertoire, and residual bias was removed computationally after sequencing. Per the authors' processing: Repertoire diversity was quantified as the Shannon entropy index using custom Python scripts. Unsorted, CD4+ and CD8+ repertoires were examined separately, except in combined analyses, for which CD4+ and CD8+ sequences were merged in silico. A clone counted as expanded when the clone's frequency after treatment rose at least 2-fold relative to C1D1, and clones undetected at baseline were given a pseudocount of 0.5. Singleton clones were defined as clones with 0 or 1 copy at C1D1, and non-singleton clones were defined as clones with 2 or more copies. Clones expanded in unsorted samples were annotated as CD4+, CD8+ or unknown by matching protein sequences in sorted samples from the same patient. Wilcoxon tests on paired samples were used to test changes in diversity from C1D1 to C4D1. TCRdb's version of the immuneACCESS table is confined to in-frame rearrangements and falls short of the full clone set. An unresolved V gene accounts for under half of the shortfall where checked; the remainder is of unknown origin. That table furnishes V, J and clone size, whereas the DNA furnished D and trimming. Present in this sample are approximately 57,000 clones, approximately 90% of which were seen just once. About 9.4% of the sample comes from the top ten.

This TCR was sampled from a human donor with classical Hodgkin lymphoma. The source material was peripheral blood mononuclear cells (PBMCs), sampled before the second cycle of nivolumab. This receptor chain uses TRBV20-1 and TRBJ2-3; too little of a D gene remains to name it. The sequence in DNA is TGCAGTGCGAGTATTCTTACGCAGTATTTT. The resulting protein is CSASILTQYF.